These 11 T cell receptor beta chains came from one sample sequenced in a study of blood T cell repertoires in COVID-19 (dated by TCRdb to 2018 to 2020). Receptor libraries were prepared by the immunoSEQ multiplex PCR assay. TCRdb limited this immuneACCESS table to in-frame rearrangements with V and J called. A share of clones is missing; checked studies link under half to unresolved V genes, and the rest is unexplained. The sample table records 150,000 or so clones; almost 85% of these occur just once. The ten largest clones represent approximately 14% of the sample. The specimen was peripheral blood. The receptors shown here come from a human donor with acute or convalescent COVID-19. The donor label of this sample is uncertain.

The V and J genes are TRBV6-5 and TRBJ2-7, with TRBD1 identical over 8 bases. The CDR3 contains 14 residues. Germline V gene lookup returns CDR1 MNHEY and CDR2 SVGAGI. V lost 3 bases to trimming and J lost 7 bases; unmatched junction nucleotides: 8. The CDR3 spells CASSYRTGTKEQYF. The CDR3 DNA reads TGTGCCAGCAGTTATCGGACAGGGACCAAGGAGCAGTACTTC.

The chain couples TRBV4-1 to TRBJ1-1; D gene uncertain. Germline CDR1 MGHRA, CDR2 YSYEKL. V gave up 1 base and J gave up 1 base, with 16 bases separating them. The CDR3 totals 17 residues. In DNA form, the CDR3 reads TGCGCCAGCAGCCAAGCGGTGGGCGAGCTTGGGAACACTGAAGCTTTCTTT. Protein: CASSQAVGELGNTEAFF.

V and J are TRBV19 and TRBJ1-4; no firm D call. Looked up from germline, CDR1 is LNHDA and CDR2 is SQIVND (reference sequence). V lost 8 bases, J lost 3 bases, and 10 bases lay in between. This CDR3 contains 13 residues. CDR3 sequence: CASSYTSNEKLFF. CDR3 bases: TGTGCCAGTTCGTACACCTCTAATGAAAAACTGTTTTTT.

V is TRBV5-1 and J is TRBJ2-2; TRBD2 matches 9 bases. The CDR3 has 17 amino acids. The V segment lost 7 bases and the J segment 0 bases; nucleotides outside the gene matches: 10. Germline values: CDR1 SGHRS, CDR2 YFSETQ. This CDR3 is CASAPLASGANTGELFF. In nucleotides, the CDR3 is TGCGCCAGCGCTCCGCTGGCTAGCGGGGCGAACACCGGGGAGCTGTTTTTT.

This rearrangement joins TRBV6-5 to TRBJ1-1; 7 bases are a match to TRBD1. The CDR3 runs 14 residues. The V gene's germline CDR1 is MNHEY and CDR2 SVGAGI. The junction had 8 bases not matched to a gene; V was cut back by 10 bases and J by 0 bases. CDR3 DNA: TGTGCCACCGCGACAGGGTTGCTGAACACTGAAGCTTTCTTT. It codes for CATATGLLNTEAFF.

This clone showed up just once. This sequence joins TRBV6-2 or TRBV6-3 and TRBJ2-1; D remains ambiguous. The CDR3 sequence is 11 residues long. Per germline, CDR1 MNHEY and CDR2 SVGEGT. Trimming stripped 2 bases from V and 13 bases from J, with 9 bases between. The CDR3 spells CASSYEVFQFF. The CDR3 DNA sequence: TGTGCCAGCAGTTACGAGGTCTTCCAGTTCTTC.

This sequence joins TRBV4-2 and TRBJ1-5; no clear D. The CDR3 consists of 17 residues. From germline, CDR1 is LGHNA and CDR2 YNFKEQ. V lost 1 base, J lost 4 bases, and 17 bases lay in between. CDR3 protein: CASSQALSGSGNQPQHF. For the CDR3, the DNA is TGTGCCAGCAGCCAAGCACTTTCGGGGTCGGGGAATCAGCCCCAGCATTTT.

This chain uses TRBV19 with TRBJ2-7; 10 nucleotides match TRBD1. Germline V lookup: CDR1 LNHDA, CDR2 SQIVND (reference sequence). V trimming: 5 bases; J trimming: 5 bases; junction bases outside the gene matches: 6. This CDR3 region has 14 residues. The CDR3 DNA reads as TGTGCCAGTAGTCGACAGGGGGCGAAACACGAGCAGTACTTC. Translation gives CASSRQGAKHEQYF.

A remark on this clone: Compared with germline, one end of the junction differs, possibly owing to a read error. J is TRBJ1-1 and V is TRBV30; TRBD1 might be the D (5 bases). Germline V lookup: CDR1 GTSNPN, CDR2 SVGIG (reference sequence). This CDR3 comprises 13 residues. The CDR3 region is CAWSVLGEGGESF. CDR3 in DNA: TGTGCCTGGAGTGTACTCGGAGAGGGAGGGGAGAGCTTT.

The J gene is TRBJ1-6, the V gene TRBV3-1 (or the pseudogene TRBV3-2); D is possibly TRBD1 (6 bases). Trimming stripped 0 bases from V and 7 bases from J, with 10 bases between. CDR1 is LGHDT and CDR2 is YNNKEL in the germline V gene (reference sequence). The CDR3 length is 15 residues. CDR3 in DNA: TGTGCCAGCAGCCAAGAAGCAGGGGACAATTCACCCCTCCACTTT. Amino acid sequence: CASSQEAGDNSPLHF.

In its sample, this clone was seen a few times. The chain is built from TRBV27 and TRBJ1-5; possibly TRBD1 for D (5 bases). V dropped 0 bases and J dropped 5 bases, with 8 bases sitting between them. CDR3 length equals 14 residues. Germline V CDR1 and CDR2: MNHEY, SMNVEV (reference sequence). The DNA for the CDR3 is TGTGCCAGCAGTTTATCACAGGTACATCAGCCCCAGCATTTT. It is translated as CASSLSQVHQPQHF.